These 31 T cell receptor beta chains were sequenced from one sample in a study of CD8 T cells in Susac syndrome (dated by TCRdb to between 2018 and 2020). Library generation was performed with the immunoSEQ multiplex PCR assay. RNA was extracted using the RNeasy kit, and about 0.5 to 1 ug of the RNA was reverse transcribed with random hexamers. TCRdb redid the processing of the public reads, applying fastp at Q25 and MiXCR, and retained in-frame beta chains. Rows with a matching CDR3 protein are joined into one entry that keeps the most common DNA and genes. The sample records around 100,000 distinct CDR3 sequences, 95% of which are singletons. 0.3% of the sample belongs to the ten largest clones. Sequencing was carried out using CD8+ T cells from PBMCs. These receptors originate from a human donor with Susac syndrome.

The chain has TRBV3-1 and TRBJ1-4; D is undetermined. V was clipped by 1 base and J by 2 bases, with 11 bases between them. CDR3 length: 16 residues. CDR1 is LGHDT, CDR2 YNNKEL, per germline (reference sequence). CDR3 region: CASSQATDTTNEKLFF. The CDR3 DNA reads TGTGCCAGCAGCCAAGCCACCGACACCACTAATGAAAAACTGTTTTTT.

The chain is built from TRBV28 and TRBJ2-5, with unresolved D. Trimming took off 6 bases at V and 4 bases at J, with 9 bases between the two ends. The CDR3 extends over 12 amino acids. The germline gives CDR1 MDHEN, CDR2 SYDVKM. CDR3 DNA sequence: TGTGCCAGCAGGCAGAGCCCAGAGACCCAGTACTTC. Its protein product is CASRQSPETQYF.

The chain is built from TRBV5-1 and TRBJ2-5, with 8 bases identical to TRBD1. The CDR3 runs 14 residues. CDR1 is SGHRS, CDR2 YFSETQ, per germline. J was trimmed by 3 bases and V by 4 bases; bases with no gene match: 5. DNA of the CDR3: TGCGCCAGCAGCCCAGGGGGCGAAAAAGAGACCCAGTACTTC. It specifies CASSPGGEKETQYF.

This clonotype was picked up one time. The rearrangement links TRBV12-3 or TRBV12-4 to TRBJ2-1; a weak D match, TRBD2 (6 bases). The CDR3 runs to 13 residues. Trimming took off 8 bases at V and 4 bases at J, with 12 bases between the two ends. The CDR3 nucleotides read TGTGCCAGCTTCACTAGCTCGTACAATGAGCAGTTCTTC. This translates into CASFTSSYNEQFF.

The V gene is TRBV7-2, the J gene TRBJ2-7, with D uncertain. Germline values: CDR1 SGHTA, CDR2 FQGNSA. The CDR3 runs to 12 residues. V shed 2 bases and J shed 7 bases, with 9 bases lying between them. The CDR3, as DNA: TGTGCCAGCAGCTTAACGGTGGGGGAGCAGTACTTC. Protein sequence: CASSLTVGEQYF.

The V gene is TRBV15, the J gene TRBJ2-5; D is unclear. This CDR3 is built from 12 residues. Trimming shortened V by 5 bases and J by 2 bases, and 6 bases separated the two germline ends. Germline CDR1 and CDR2: LNHNV and YYDKDF (reference sequence). The CDR3: CATSEIQETQYF. CDR3 coding DNA: TGTGCCACCAGCGAAATTCAAGAGACCCAGTACTTC.

CDR3 sequence: CSVEVGTNEQYF. Written as DNA, the CDR3 is TGCAGCGTTGAGGTAGGGACCAACGAGCAGTACTTC. The chain has TRBV29-1 and TRBJ2-7; D possibly matches TRBD1 or TRBD2 (5 bases each). Per the germline V gene, CDR1 is SQVTM and CDR2 is ANQGSEA. The CDR3 is 12 amino acids. V was pared by 3 bases and J by 5 bases, with 11 bases between.

The chain joins TRBV13 to TRBJ2-6; the match to TRBD2 covers 7 bases. CDR3 size: 17 residues. V lost 5 bases and J lost 1; bases outside the gene matches: 8. Germline loops: CDR1 PRHDT, CDR2 FYEKMQ (reference sequence). DNA of the CDR3: TGTGCCAGCAGCAATCGACTAGCTGGGTCTGGGGCCAACGTCCTGACTTTC. Translating gives CASSNRLAGSGANVLTF.

V is TRBV4-1 and J is TRBJ1-2; 7 positions match TRBD1. V shed 10 bases, J shed 10 bases, and the junction held 9 bases outside the gene matches. The CDR3 totals 11 residues. CDR1 is MGHRA and CDR2 is YSYEKL in the germline V gene. The CDR3 DNA reads as TGCGCCACCTCGACAGGGACGGACTACACCTTC. Amino acids: CATSTGTDYTF.

The V call is TRBV5-1, the J call TRBJ1-1; 9 bases map to TRBD1. This CDR3 has 15 amino acids. With 4 bases clipped from V and 4 bases from J, the junction kept 8 bases outside the gene matches. Germline V gene sequence: CDR1 SGHRS, CDR2 YFSETQ. CDR3 amino acids: CASSTRTGAGTEAFF. DNA of the CDR3: TGCGCCAGCAGCACAAGGACAGGGGCAGGCACTGAAGCTTTCTTT. The whole variable domain, remainder taken from reference TRBV5-1 and TRBJ1-1, is KAGVTQTPRYLIKTRGQQVTLSCSPISGHRSVSWYQQTPGQGLQFLFEYFSETQRNKGNFPGRFSGRQFSNSRSEMNVSTLELGDSALYLCASSTRTGAGTEAFFGQGTRLTVV.

This clonotype has only one observation. The V call is TRBV5-1, the J call TRBJ2-7, with 11 positions matching TRBD2. Germline assignment: CDR1 SGHRS and CDR2 YFSETQ. The trim removed 4 bases at V and 5 bases at J, leaving 8 bases unmatched. The CDR3 length is 15 residues. The CDR3: CASSPVGGLADEQYF. CDR3 DNA sequence: TGCGCCAGCAGCCCCGTAGGGGGACTAGCGGACGAGCAGTACTTC.

The V call is TRBV20-1, the J call TRBJ2-7, with 11 bases that match TRBD2. This CDR3 has 14 residues. With V trimmed by 8 bases and J by 5 bases, 11 bases remained unmatched. CDR1 and CDR2 from the germline V gene are DFQATT and SNEGSKA (reference sequence). This CDR3 is CSLEYSGRAHEQYF. CDR3 coding DNA: TGCAGTCTAGAGTATAGCGGGAGGGCCCACGAGCAGTACTTC.

In this sample, this clonotype turned up once. The chain links TRBV2 to TRBJ1-2; perhaps TRBD1 as D (6 bases). The germline V and J ends were trimmed by 8 bases and 8 bases, with 12 bases remaining between them. The CDR3 runs to 11 residues. Looked up from germline, CDR1 is SNHLY and CDR2 is FYNNEI. CDR3 sequence reads: CASSGVWGYTF. The CDR3 DNA follows: TGTGCCAGCTCAGGGGTTTGGGGCTACACCTTC. Together with reference TRBV2 and TRBJ1-2, the CDR3 gives the full variable domain: EPEVTQTPSHQVTQMGQEVILRCVPISNHLYFYWYRQILGQKVEFLVSFYNNEISEKSEIFDDQFSVERPDGSNFTLKIRSTKLEDSAMYFCASSGVWGYTFGSGTRLTVV.

V and J are TRBV6-1 and TRBJ1-1; no clear D. The length of the CDR3 is 12 residues. V was pared by 10 bases and J by 1 base, with 10 bases between. Germline CDR1 and CDR2: MNHNS and SASEGT. The CDR3 is CATAGWNTEAFF. DNA for the CDR3: TGTGCCACTGCGGGATGGAACACTGAAGCTTTCTTT.

The chain combines TRBV18 with TRBJ1-1; 7 nucleotides align to TRBD1. V was pared by 4 bases and J by 1 base, with 6 bases of the junction left unmatched. The CDR3 contains 15 residues. CDR1 is KGHSH and CDR2 is LQKENI in the germline V gene. The CDR3 sequence: CASSLNRGQNTEAFF. The CDR3 coding sequence is TGTGCCAGCTCACTAAACAGGGGACAGAACACTGAAGCTTTCTTT.

DNA for the CDR3: TGTGCCACCAGCGGGGGCCGGGACGGTAATGAAAAACTGTTTTTT. It is translated as CATSGGRDGNEKLFF. The J gene is TRBJ1-4, the V gene TRBV15; a weak D match, TRBD1 (6 bases). Trimming took 5 bases from V and 4 from J, leaving 14 bases between them. Germline loops: CDR1 LNHNV, CDR2 YYDKDF (reference sequence). The CDR3 is 15 residues long.

V gene TRBV7-8 combines with J gene TRBJ2-5; D may be TRBD2 (5 bases). Between the trimmed V and J ends, which lost 5 bases and 5 bases, there was a span of 12 bases. Germline V CDR1 and CDR2: SGHVS, FQNEAQ. The CDR3 covers 13 residues. The CDR3 here is CASSPGSRETQYF. The CDR3 nucleotides read TGTGCCAGCAGCCCGGGATCCCGGGAGACCCAGTACTTC.

The table lists this clonotype with a count of one. V gene TRBV5-4 combines with J gene TRBJ2-3, with TRBD1 matching over 8 bases. The CDR3 contains 15 residues. CDR1 is SGHNT and CDR2 is YYREEE in the germline V gene (reference sequence). V was pared by 9 bases and J by 5 bases, with 14 bases of the junction left unmatched. The CDR3 sequence: CATHRGQGAGDTQYF. CDR3 nucleotide sequence: TGTGCCACCCACCGGGGGCAGGGGGCAGGAGATACGCAGTATTTT. The complete variable domain, with remaining parts taken from reference TRBV5-4 and TRBJ2-3, reads ETGVTQSPTHLIKTRGQQVTLRCSSQSGHNTVSWYQQALGQGPQFIFQYYREEENGRGNFPPRFSGLQFPNYSSELNVNALELDDSALYLCATHRGQGAGDTQYFGPGTRLTVL.

The gene calls are TRBV7-2 and TRBJ1-2, with 12 nucleotides matching TRBD1. CDR3 length equals 14 residues. Germline V gene lookup returns CDR1 SGHTA and CDR2 FQGNSA. The V segment lost 5 bases and the J segment 8 bases; nucleotides outside the gene matches: 6. CDR3 sequence: CASSPGQGARGYTF. The CDR3 DNA sequence: TGTGCCAGCAGCCCGGGACAGGGGGCGAGGGGCTACACCTTC.

The chain is built from TRBV5-1 and TRBJ1-5; tentatively, D is TRBD1 (5 bases). The germline V and J ends were trimmed by 3 bases and 5 bases, with 12 bases remaining between them. Germline loops: CDR1 SGHRS, CDR2 YFSETQ. This CDR3 is built from 14 residues. As DNA, the CDR3 is TGCGCCAGCAGCTCGACAGTTGGGGATCAGCCCCAGCATTTT. This encodes CASSSTVGDQPQHF.

The CDR3 region is CSAAQQDGGEQFF. The DNA for the CDR3 is TGCAGCGCCGCTCAACAGGACGGTGGTGAGCAGTTCTTC. The genes are TRBV29-1 and TRBJ2-1; a weak D match, TRBD1 (5 bases). V dropped 7 bases and J dropped 9 bases, with 19 bases sitting between them. The CDR3 is made up of 13 amino acids. Germline V gives CDR1 SQVTM, CDR2 ANQGSEA.

This clonotype was observed a single time. The chain joins TRBV2 to TRBJ2-5; D may be TRBD2 (6 bases). The germline V and J ends were trimmed by 8 bases and 4 bases, with 20 bases remaining between them. CDR1 SNHLY and CDR2 FYNNEI come from the germline V gene. This CDR3 contains 15 residues. The CDR3 here is CASGPRDSLRETQYF. The CDR3 region has the DNA TGTGCCAGCGGGCCCCGGGACTCCCTAAGAGAGACCCAGTACTTC.

The J gene is TRBJ2-5, the V gene TRBV5-1; D is undetermined. The length of the CDR3 is 11 residues. Germline values: CDR1 SGHRS, CDR2 YFSETQ. V was shortened by 4 bases and J by 5 bases, with 6 bases between the two germline ends. The chain's CDR3 is CASSAKETQYF. The CDR3, as DNA: TGCGCCAGCAGCGCCAAGGAGACCCAGTACTTC.

This rearrangement joins TRBV29-1 to TRBJ2-3; 8 positions match TRBD1. Per germline, CDR1 SQVTM and CDR2 ANQGSEA. The CDR3 length is 15 residues. V shed 4 bases, J shed 3 bases, and the junction held 9 bases outside the gene matches. CDR3 DNA: TGCAGCGTTGGGACAGGGCTATCTAGGACAGATACGCAGTATTTT. This gives the protein CSVGTGLSRTDTQYF.

The chain couples TRBV2 to TRBJ2-1, with 9 bases lining up with TRBD2. Germline values: CDR1 SNHLY, CDR2 FYNNEI. The junction had 4 bases not matched to a gene; V was cut back by 4 bases and J by 9 bases. CDR3 size: 13 residues. CDR3 sequence: CASSVEREAEQFF. In DNA form, the CDR3 reads TGTGCCAGCAGTGTCGAGCGGGAGGCTGAGCAGTTCTTC.

This sequence joins TRBV10-3 and TRBJ1-2; 8 bases fit TRBD1. Germline V gene lookup returns CDR1 ENHRY and CDR2 SYGVKD. The CDR3 runs 13 residues. The V and J ends lost 5 bases and 5 bases, in that order; junction bases with no gene match: 4. The CDR3 region has the DNA TGTGCCATCAGTCAGGGGGCGAATTATGGCTACACCTTC. Protein sequence: CAISQGANYGYTF.

The chain is built from TRBV27 and TRBJ1-5; possible D gene TRBD1, 5 bases. The CDR3 length is 10 residues. The V end was cut by 9 bases, the J end by 5 bases, with 5 bases between. CDR1 is MNHEY and CDR2 is SMNVEV in the germline V gene (reference sequence). Written as DNA, the CDR3 is TGTGCCAGGGGGCATCAGCCCCAGCATTTT. Amino acid sequence: CARGHQPQHF.

The gene calls are TRBV29-1 and TRBJ1-4; 7 nucleotides align to TRBD1. V lost 6 bases, J lost 6 bases, and 4 bases stayed unmatched. The CDR3 has 12 amino acids. CDR1 SQVTM and CDR2 ANQGSEA come from the germline V gene. This CDR3 reads CSVQGTDEKLFF. Written as DNA, the CDR3 is TGCAGCGTACAGGGGACGGATGAAAAACTGTTTTTT.

This clonotype is a singleton in its sample. The V call is TRBV4-2, the J call TRBJ1-1; D not certain. The CDR3 is 15 residues long. V gave up 0 bases and J gave up 1 base, with 9 bases separating them. CDR1 is LGHNA, CDR2 YNFKEQ, per germline. The CDR3 bases are TGTGCCAGCAGCCAAGATAAAGGGAAGAACACTGAAGCTTTCTTT. Translating it yields CASSQDKGKNTEAFF.

The chain links TRBV5-1 to TRBJ1-1; the D is unclear. CDR1 is SGHRS, CDR2 YFSETQ, per germline. With 3 bases removed from V and 6 bases from J, the gap between germline ends came to 6 bases. CDR3 size: 11 residues. The CDR3 bases are TGCGCCAGCAGCTCCGGGGCTGAAGCTTTCTTT. Translating gives CASSSGAEAFF.

The rearrangement joins TRBV20-1 to TRBJ2-7; D call uncertain. The CDR3 contains 14 residues. V was cut by 3 bases and J by 0 bases, with 12 bases left in between. From germline, CDR1 is DFQATT and CDR2 SNEGSKA (reference sequence). This CDR3 reads CSASPQDRSYEQYF. The CDR3 coding sequence is TGCAGTGCTAGCCCTCAGGATCGCTCCTACGAGCAGTACTTC.